This record looks at one T cell receptor beta chain sequence and its context. The antigen this receptor binds is unknown. No much larger clone exists at a distance of one base, and base qualities are not known. This specimen belongs to a study of shared clonotypes between healthy human individuals (dated by TCRdb to between 2020 and 2021). Study-wide context: The cohort included a few men and a couple of women between 18 and 49 years of age. Each donor's leukapheresis produced roughly between roughly 0.85 and 9.5 billion PBMCs. The study deeply sequenced blood TCR repertoires of five healthy adults to estimate repertoire size and the extent of clonotype sharing between individuals. To increase sequencing depth and limit assay-specific biases, different laboratories used diverse techniques to prepare libraries and sequence TCR repertoires.

Using the deep immunoSEQ assay, multiplex PCR amplified TCR CDR3 regions from genomic DNA. For each cell subset, the extracted genomic DNA was distributed evenly across all wells of several immunoSEQ 96-well plates, and each plate served as one replicate. For unsorted PBMC, each replicate PCR was loaded with roughly 270 ng genomic DNA, equivalent to 25,000 to 35,000 T cell genomes. Ten immunoSEQ deep assay plates were used to sequence the unsorted PBMC genomic DNA. The purified libraries were quantified using a Qubit 3.0 fluorometer, sized with a Bioanalyzer 2100, and then quantified again using the KAPA Library Quantification kit. Every immunoSEQ 96-well plate was sequenced on a dedicated single-read 150-cycle Illumina NextSeq 550 flow cell. As for the authors' bioinformatics: Because only junctional sequences without quality scores were contained in the immunoSEQ output, filtering matching that applied to full-length reads could not be performed. Sequences were annotated with PyIR, a Python wrapper for IgBLAST v1.9, and V/J genes and CDR3 were assigned using IMGT germline references. Reads were removed for weak V/J assignments (E-value above 1e-6), missing CDR3, stop codons, out-of-frame junctions, or ambiguous translated residues. V3J clonotypes were defined by identical inferred V gene, J gene, and CDR3 amino acid sequence. The percentage overlap between two repertoires was calculated by dividing the number of shared unique clonotypes by the size of the smaller repertoire. RTK rarefaction, the Chao1 estimator, and Recon v2.1 estimates of unobserved clonotypes were used to assess repertoire richness. As stored in TCRdb, this immuneACCESS dataset retains in-frame rearrangements with V and J assigned. A fraction of the clones does not appear; measured against another copy, unresolved V genes explain less than half of the discrepancy, and the remainder lacks a known reason. The V and J calls and clone size come from that table; D and trimming were worked out from the DNA. This sample gives around 500,000 clones in total; less than 80% of them show up just once. The ten largest clonotypes hold approximately 12% of the sample.

The full study reports these points: The small number of donors limited the genetic and exposure-history diversity represented. Sampling was limited to blood, and TCR repertoires in tissue likely differ from TCR repertoires in blood. Pairwise subsampling led to the expectation that sequencing depth would affect the degree of clonotype sharing among donors.

The donors were healthy, HIV-negative adults with no recently reported acute infections or vaccinations. Every donor was a Caucasian adult residing in Nashville, Tennessee, USA. For unsorted samples, some 87 million PBMCs were counted, and genomic DNA was extracted using the QIAamp DNA Blood Mini kit. Blood was collected by leukapheresis, and PBMCs were isolated by Ficoll-Histopaque density gradient centrifugation and then cryopreserved in liquid nitrogen vapor phase. The clonotype was recovered from a woman between 35 and 50 years old in good health. Some clones in this sample may be carry-over from other donors' samples. The specimen sequenced was PBMCs.

CDR3 sequence: CASPSSTALAGAKYNEQFF. The nucleotide sequence reads TGTGCCAGCCCCAGCTCAACGGCCCTAGCGGGAGCGAAGTACAATGAGCAGTTCTTC. Here the chain combines TRBV28 and TRBJ2-1, and 10 junctional nucleotides match TRBD2. The CDR3 contains 19 residues, cysteine and phenylalanine counted. CDR3 DNA is the only sequence kept; it has 57 bases, read in frame from the first base. Ends trimmed: V by 8 bases, J by 4 bases; bases unmatched to a gene: 20. Per the germline V gene, MDHEN is the CDR1 and SYDVKM is the CDR2.